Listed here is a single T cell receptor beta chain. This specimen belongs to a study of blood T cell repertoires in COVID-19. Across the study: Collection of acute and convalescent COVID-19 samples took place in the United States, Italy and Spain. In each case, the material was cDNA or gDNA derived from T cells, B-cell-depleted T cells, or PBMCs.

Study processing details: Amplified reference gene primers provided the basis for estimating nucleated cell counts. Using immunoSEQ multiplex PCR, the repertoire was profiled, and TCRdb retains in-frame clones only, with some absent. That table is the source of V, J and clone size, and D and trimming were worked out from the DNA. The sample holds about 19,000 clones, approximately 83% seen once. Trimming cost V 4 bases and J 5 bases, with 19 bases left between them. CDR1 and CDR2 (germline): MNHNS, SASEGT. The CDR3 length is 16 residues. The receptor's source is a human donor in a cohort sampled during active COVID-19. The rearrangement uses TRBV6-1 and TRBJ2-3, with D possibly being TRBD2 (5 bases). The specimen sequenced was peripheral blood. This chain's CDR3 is CASSGWESSLGDTQYF. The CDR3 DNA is TGTGCCAGCAGTGGGTGGGAGTCCTCTCTTGGAGATACGCAGTATTTT.